These 20 T cell receptor beta chains share one sample of origin, sequenced in a study of cytomegalovirus exposure and HLA in healthy donors. Primers included in the PCR were 60 Vbeta and 13 Jbeta primers. TCRdb keeps only in-frame clones here, not all; method: immunoSEQ multiplex PCR. The top ten clones hold under 6.5% of a sample with 170,000 or so clones, roughly 84% of them seen once. Sequenced sample: PBMCs. These receptors were collected from a man aged 45-65 years in good health and CMV-seropositive.

The V call is TRBV9, the J call TRBJ2-2; 8 nucleotides line up with TRBD1. The ends lost 0 bases at V and 4 bases at J; junction bases unmatched: 2. This CDR3 is 15 amino acids long. The V gene's germline CDR1 is SGDLS and CDR2 YYNGEE. CDR3 loop: CASSVGQGATGELFF. CDR3 DNA: TGTGCCAGCAGCGTAGGGCAGGGGGCCACCGGGGAGCTGTTTTTT.

The V call is TRBV27, the J call TRBJ2-1, with 11 bases that match TRBD1. Germline V gives CDR1 MNHEY, CDR2 SMNVEV (reference sequence). CDR3 length equals 12 residues. Trimming cost V 5 bases and J 16 bases; bases outside gene matches: 7. Here the CDR3 reads CASSQRTGGSFF. CDR3 in DNA: TGTGCCAGCAGTCAACGGACAGGGGGCTCCTTCTTC.

The chain's CDR3 is CASSGQNYGYTF. CDR3 nucleotide sequence: TGTGCCAGTAGTGGACAGAACTATGGCTACACCTTC. This sequence joins TRBV19 and TRBJ1-2, with a tentative D call TRBD1 (6 bases). Between the trimmed V and J ends, which lost 5 bases and 2 bases, there was a span of 6 bases. The germline V gene encodes CDR1 LNHDA and CDR2 SQIVND (reference sequence). The CDR3 runs 12 residues.

The J gene is TRBJ1-6, the V gene TRBV9; 8 bases are shared with TRBD1. V was pared by 2 bases and J by 5 bases, with 3 bases of the junction left unmatched. CDR3 size: 15 residues. Germline CDR1 reads SGDLS; CDR2 reads YYNGEE. For the CDR3, the DNA is TGTGCCAGCAGCGTGCAGGGGGCGCATAATTCACCCCTCCACTTT. This sequence encodes CASSVQGAHNSPLHF.

This clone was seen a single time. This chain uses TRBV7-7 with TRBJ1-1; D not certain. Looked up from germline, CDR1 is SSHAT and CDR2 is FNYEAQ (reference sequence). The CDR3 is 13 amino acids. V lost 4 bases to trimming and J lost 0 bases, with 6 bases between them. The CDR3 loop is CASSSTMNTEAFF. CDR3 coding DNA: TGTGCCAGCAGCTCAACAATGAACACTGAAGCTTTCTTT. Drawing the rest from reference TRBV7-7 and TRBJ1-1, the complete variable domain is GAGVSQSPRYKVTKRGQDVTLRCDPISSHATLYWYQQALGQGPEFLTYFNYEAQPDKSGLPSDRFSAERPEGSISTLTIQRTEQRDSAMYRCASSSTMNTEAFFGQGTRLTVV.

V and J are TRBV15 and TRBJ2-1, with D maybe TRBD1 (6 bases). CDR1 is LNHNV and CDR2 is YYDKDF in the germline V gene (reference sequence). The V end lost 3 bases, the J end lost 8 bases, and 20 bases lay between the germline ends. The CDR3 sequence is 16 residues long. CDR3 sequence: CATSRTAGTPLDEQFF. The CDR3 bases are TGTGCCACCAGCAGGACGGCCGGGACACCCCTAGATGAGCAGTTCTTC.

The chain is built from TRBV5-1 and TRBJ2-2; 8 bases line up with TRBD1. Germline values: CDR1 SGHRS, CDR2 YFSETQ. The CDR3 runs to 15 residues. The J segment lost 6 bases and the V segment lost 0 bases, leaving 4 bases of the junction unmatched. In nucleotides, the CDR3 is TGCGCCAGCAGCTTGGCAAGGGGACAGGCCGGGGAGCTGTTTTTT. It codes for CASSLARGQAGELFF.

The chain carries TRBV7-9 and TRBJ1-6, with TRBD1 matching over 9 bases. The CDR3 has 16 amino acids. J gave up 3 bases and V 5 bases, and 5 bases lay outside the gene matches. Germline lookup yields CDR1 SEHNR and CDR2 FQNEAQ (reference sequence). CDR3 protein: CASSMGQGFYNSPLHF. The CDR3 DNA sequence: TGTGCCAGCAGCATGGGACAGGGTTTCTATAATTCACCCCTCCACTTT. Using reference TRBV7-9 and TRBJ1-6 for the parts outside the CDR3, the full variable domain is DTGVSQNPRHKITKRGQNVTFRCDPISEHNRLYWYRQTLGQGPEFLTYFQNEAQLEKSRLLSDRFSAERPKGSFSTLEIQRTEQGDSAMYLCASSMGQGFYNSPLHFGNGTRLTVT.

This sequence joins TRBV7-2 and TRBJ2-1; D not certain. Trimming left V 2 bases short and J 9 bases short, with 8 bases between. CDR3 length equals 12 residues. Germline CDR1 SGHTA, CDR2 FQGNSA. This CDR3 is CASSLSLPEQFF. The CDR3 region has the DNA TGTGCCAGCAGCTTATCACTTCCTGAGCAGTTCTTC.

Comments on this clone: The sample contains more than one DNA sequence encoding this CDR3. The chain recombines TRBV5-1 with TRBJ1-1, with a tentative D call TRBD1 (5 bases). Trimming removed 0 bases from V and 3 bases from J, with 9 bases in between. CDR3 length: 14 residues. Looked up from germline, CDR1 is SGHRS and CDR2 is YFSETQ. CDR3 region: CASSLGGRDTEAFF. As DNA, the CDR3 is TGCGCCAGCAGCTTGGGGGGCAGGGACACTGAAGCTTTCTTT.

The rearrangement joins TRBV13 to TRBJ2-6; 7 bases agree with TRBD1. The germline V gene has CDR1 PRHDT and CDR2 FYEKMQ (reference sequence). The CDR3 loop spans 18 amino acids. J gave up 0 bases and V 5 bases, and 10 bases lay outside the gene matches. The CDR3 sequence is CASSHGAGGYSGANVLTF. The DNA for the CDR3 is TGTGCCAGCAGCCACGGGGCAGGGGGTTACTCTGGGGCCAACGTCCTGACTTTC. Variable domain in full (rest from reference TRBV13 and TRBJ2-6): AAGVIQSPRHLIKEKRETATLKCYPIPRHDTVYWYQQGPGQDPQFLISFYEKMQSDKGSIPDRFSAQQFSDYHSELNMSSLELGDSALYFCASSHGAGGYSGANVLTFGAGSRLTVL.

The chain recombines TRBV10-2 with TRBJ1-3, with D unresolved. Germline V gene data show CDR1 as WSHSY and CDR2 as SAAADI. With 7 bases removed from V and 0 bases from J, the gap between germline ends came to 13 bases. The length of the CDR3 is 15 residues. CDR3 protein: CASTDSTVSGNTIYF. The DNA of the CDR3 is TGCGCCAGCACCGACTCGACCGTCTCTGGAAACACCATATATTTT.

The chain recombines TRBV6-1 with TRBJ1-5, with TRBD1 matching 12 bases. CDR3 length: 15 residues. The V gene's germline CDR1 is MNHNS and CDR2 SASEGT. V shed 6 bases and J 4 bases; nucleotides not matched to a gene: 4. In DNA form, the CDR3 reads TGTGCCAGCAGGGGGGACAGGGGGCTGAATCAGCCCCAGCATTTT. Translated, it gives CASRGDRGLNQPQHF.

This clone has just a few counts. This chain uses TRBV7-6 with TRBJ1-1; TRBD1 might be the D (5 bases). Per germline, CDR1 SGHVS and CDR2 FNYEAQ. V was shortened by 5 bases and J by 0 bases, with 13 bases between the two germline ends. The CDR3 has 15 residues. CDR3 in DNA: TGTGCCAGCAGCCTAACAACAGGTATGAACACTGAAGCTTTCTTT. It translates to CASSLTTGMNTEAFF.

The gene calls are TRBV9 and TRBJ2-5; 8 bases align to TRBD2. Germline V gene sequence: CDR1 SGDLS, CDR2 YYNGEE. V trimming: 1 base; J trimming: 2 bases; junction bases outside the gene matches: 10. The CDR3 extends over 17 amino acids. The CDR3, as DNA: TGTGCCAGCAGCGTACGGGGCGGGAGGAACACACAAGAGACCCAGTACTTC. Amino acids: CASSVRGGRNTQETQYF.

This sequence joins TRBV15 and TRBJ2-1; 11 bases line up with TRBD2. CDR1 is LNHNV, CDR2 YYDKDF, per germline (reference sequence). The CDR3 is 14 amino acids. Germline trimming cut 1 base from V and 10 bases from J; bases unmatched to any gene: 3. Here the CDR3 DNA reads TGTGCCACCAGCAGAGGACTAGCGGGAAACGAGCAGTTCTTC. Protein product: CATSRGLAGNEQFF.

V gene TRBV6-6 combines with J gene TRBJ2-1; a weak D match, TRBD2 (5 bases). Between the trimmed V and J ends, which lost 4 bases and 5 bases, there was a span of 15 bases. This CDR3 comprises 15 residues. The V gene's germline CDR1 is MNHNY and CDR2 SVGAGI (reference sequence). CDR3 loop: CASSSRARGDNEQFF. The CDR3 DNA reads as TGTGCCAGCAGTTCTAGGGCCCGGGGAGACAATGAGCAGTTCTTC.

The chain recombines TRBV14 with TRBJ2-7; TRBD1 agrees at 10 bases. Germline lookup yields CDR1 SGHDN and CDR2 FVKESK. V shed 4 bases and J 3 bases; nucleotides not matched to a gene: 6. This CDR3 is built from 15 residues. In DNA, the CDR3 is TGTGCCAGCAGCCGGGAAGGGACAGGGGTCTACGAGCAGTACGTC. This sequence encodes CASSREGTGVYEQYV.

V gene TRBV29-1 combines with J gene TRBJ1-1, with unresolved D. CDR3 length equals 14 residues. Trimming removed 0 bases at V and 1 base at J, with 9 bases between. Germline CDR1 is SQVTM and CDR2 is ANQGSEA. DNA of the CDR3: TGCAGCGTTGAAGAGTGGCAACAGAACACTGAAGCTTTCTTT. Translated, it gives CSVEEWQQNTEAFF.

This chain links TRBV7-8 with TRBJ2-1, with TRBD2 matching 8 bases. The CDR3 covers 15 residues. Germline CDR1 is SGHVS and CDR2 is FQNEAQ. V gave up 4 bases and J gave up 7 bases; unmatched junction bases: 9. CDR3 amino acids: CASSSPRGEGNEQFF. CDR3 coding DNA: TGTGCCAGCAGCTCGCCGCGGGGGGAGGGGAATGAGCAGTTCTTC.